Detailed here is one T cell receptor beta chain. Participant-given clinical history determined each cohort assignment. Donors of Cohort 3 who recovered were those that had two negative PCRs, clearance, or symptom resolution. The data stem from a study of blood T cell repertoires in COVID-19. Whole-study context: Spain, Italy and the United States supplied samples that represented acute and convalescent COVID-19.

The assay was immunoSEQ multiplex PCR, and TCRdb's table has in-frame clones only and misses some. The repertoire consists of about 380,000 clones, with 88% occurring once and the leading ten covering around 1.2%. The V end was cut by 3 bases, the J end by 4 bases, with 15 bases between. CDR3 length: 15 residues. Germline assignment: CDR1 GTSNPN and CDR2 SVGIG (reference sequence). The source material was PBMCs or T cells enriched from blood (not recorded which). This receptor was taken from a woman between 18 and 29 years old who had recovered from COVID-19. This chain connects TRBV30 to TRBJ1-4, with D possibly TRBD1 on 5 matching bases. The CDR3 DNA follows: TGTGCCTGGAGCCTAGGGGCGGGGTATAATGAAAAACTGTTTTTT. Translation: CAWSLGAGYNEKLFF.